This TCR beta chain was found in a study of shared clonotypes between healthy human individuals. The repertoire was sequenced with immunoSEQ multiplex PCR; TCRdb's copy has only in-frame clones and lacks some. Of a few hundred thousand clones listed, about nine tenths are singletons. The TCR was taken from a man in his late teens or twenties in good health. Sample: memory CD8+ T cells sorted from blood. Subset given: CD45RO+ cells pooled with CCR7-negative TemRA cells.

CDR3 bases: TGTGCCAGCAGCTTGAGCGCGGGCACAGATACGCAGTATTTT. This encodes CASSLSAGTDTQYF. The chain has TRBV7-6 and TRBJ2-3; D gene unclear. Germline CDR1 is SGHVS and CDR2 is FNYEAQ. This CDR3 is 14 amino acids long. V lost 3 bases to trimming and J lost 1 base, with 8 bases between them.